Below, 26 T cell receptor beta chains from the same sample are listed, as sequenced in a study of blood T cells in healthy people across ages. The authors ran a second PCR of about 6 to 12 cycles using a sample-barcoded 5' primer and a J-beta primer mix. TCRdb called the 5' RACE reads again in MiXCR, with one record for every CDR3 protein. The sample has about 830,000 distinct CDR3 sequences, around 62% seen once. The specimen was blood. These TCRs come from a man under 40 in good health.

The chain has TRBV20-1 and TRBJ1-1, with TRBD1 matching 8 bases. The V and J ends lost 6 bases and 5 bases, in that order; junction bases with no gene match: 11. CDR3 length: 14 residues. Germline V CDR1 and CDR2: DFQATT, SNEGSKA (reference sequence). This CDR3 reads CSAEDREDWTEAFF. As DNA, the CDR3 is TGCAGTGCCGAGGACAGGGAGGACTGGACTGAAGCTTTCTTT.

V gene TRBV7-2 combines with J gene TRBJ2-5; tentative D call: TRBD2 (6 bases). Between the trimmed V and J ends, which lost 3 bases and 5 bases, there was a span of 19 bases. Looked up from germline, CDR1 is SGHTA and CDR2 is FQGNSA. The CDR3 runs to 16 residues. The CDR3: CASSFGGRGGRETQYF. DNA of the CDR3: TGTGCCAGCAGCTTTGGAGGCCGTGGGGGGAGGGAGACCCAGTACTTC.

The rearrangement links TRBV6-2 or TRBV6-3 to TRBJ2-3, with D maybe TRBD1 (6 bases). Germline V gene lookup returns CDR1 MNHEY and CDR2 SVGEGT. The CDR3 extends over 16 amino acids. Trimming stripped 6 bases from V and 3 bases from J, with 19 bases between. For the CDR3, the DNA is TGTGCCAGCAGACTTCTCGGACAGTCTCGGACAGATACGCAGTATTTT. It codes for CASRLLGQSRTDTQYF.

This clonotype was seen at least ten times. The V call is TRBV12-3 or TRBV12-4, the J call TRBJ2-1; TRBD2 agrees at 9 bases. The CDR3 runs to 15 residues. V was pared by 6 bases and J by 3 bases, with 6 bases of the junction left unmatched. The CDR3: CASSRSGGRYNEQFF. CDR3 DNA sequence: TGTGCCAGCAGCCGGAGCGGGGGGCGCTACAATGAGCAGTTCTTC.

J is TRBJ1-6 and V is TRBV5-6, with TRBD1 as a possible D gene (6 bases). The CDR3 sequence is 14 residues long. The germline V gene encodes CDR1 SGHDT and CDR2 YYEEEE. With 4 bases removed from V and 13 bases from J, the gap between germline ends came to 18 bases. The CDR3: CASSVDSWGRPLHF. Here the CDR3 DNA reads TGTGCCAGCAGCGTGGACAGCTGGGGTAGGCCCCTCCACTTT.

The chain is built from TRBV10-3 and TRBJ2-3; 9 bases line up with TRBD1. Trimming took 10 bases from V and 5 from J; bases not matched to a gene: 13. The CDR3 loop spans 15 amino acids. Per germline, CDR1 ENHRY and CDR2 SYGVKD. CDR3 sequence: CATKVRDRARDTQYF. DNA of the CDR3: TGTGCCACTAAAGTCCGGGACAGGGCGAGAGATACGCAGTATTTT.

The rearrangement uses TRBV20-1 and TRBJ2-4; the match to TRBD1 covers 7 bases. The J call is uncertain, as TRBJ2-7 better fits the DNA end. The CDR3 spans 14 residues. CDR1 DFQATT and CDR2 SNEGSKA come from the germline V gene (reference sequence). CDR3 nucleotides: TGCAGTGCTAGAGTGGGAGACAGGGCCTACGAGCAGTACTTC. Translated: CSARVGDRAYEQYF.

The rearrangement links TRBV4-3 to TRBJ2-1; D unresolved. Trimming took 0 bases from V and 6 from J, leaving 9 bases between them. Germline CDR1 is LGHNA and CDR2 is YSLEER. This CDR3 has 14 amino acids. CDR3 sequence reads: CASSQEPQTNEQFF. CDR3 coding DNA: TGCGCCAGCAGCCAAGAACCCCAGACCAATGAGCAGTTCTTC.

For this clonotype: A much larger clone lies a single base off, so this may be a read error. The chain is built from TRBV10-3 and TRBJ2-3; D remains ambiguous. The length of the CDR3 is 12 residues. CDR1 is ENHRY, CDR2 SYGVKD, per germline. The CDR3 region is CAIGESVDTQYF. Here the CDR3 DNA reads TGTGCCATCGGTGAGTCGGTAGATACGCAGTATTTT.

The rearrangement joins TRBV5-1 to TRBJ2-3; 12 positions agree with TRBD2. Germline CDR1 and CDR2: SGHRS and YFSETQ. The ends lost 3 bases at V and 5 bases at J; junction bases unmatched: 7. The CDR3 sequence is 16 residues long. The CDR3 loop reads CASSSLAGGQIDTQYF. Here the CDR3 DNA reads TGCGCCAGCAGCTCCCTAGCGGGGGGGCAGATAGATACGCAGTATTTT.

This CDR3 reads CASTRVASGSRGTDTQYF. CDR3 in DNA: TGTGCCAGCACCCGCGTGGCTAGCGGGAGTAGGGGCACAGATACGCAGTATTTT. The chain couples TRBV11-2 to TRBJ2-3; 10 nucleotides line up with TRBD2. CDR1 SGHAT and CDR2 FQNNGV come from the germline V gene. This CDR3 is 18 amino acids long. V lost 7 bases to trimming and J lost 1 base; unmatched junction nucleotides: 14.

The chain uses TRBV14 and TRBJ2-7; D gene ambiguous. V was cut by 2 bases and J by 0 bases, with 8 bases left in between. The CDR3 is 14 residues long. Germline assignment: CDR1 SGHDN and CDR2 FVKESK. CDR3 amino acids: CASSQTLSSYEQYF. The CDR3 DNA sequence: TGTGCCAGCAGCCAAACTTTGAGCTCCTACGAGCAGTACTTC.

The chain has TRBV6-1 and TRBJ2-3, with D unclear. Germline CDR1 reads MNHNS; CDR2 reads SASEGT. V was cut by 3 bases and J by 2 bases, with 12 bases left in between. The CDR3 length is 15 residues. CDR3 loop: CASSEMGFLTDTQYF. The CDR3 nucleotides read TGTGCCAGCAGTGAGATGGGATTTCTCACAGATACGCAGTATTTT.

Details on this clonotype: One end of the junction varies from germline; a read error may be responsible. The V gene is TRBV5-1, the J gene TRBJ2-1; D remains unclear. The germline gives CDR1 SGHRS, CDR2 YFSETQ. The CDR3 loop spans 14 amino acids. The CDR3 protein is CASSLENAYSEQFF. In DNA, the CDR3 is TGCGCCAGCAGCTTGGAGAACGCGTACAGTGAGCAGTTCTTC.

Remarks on this clonotype: An end of the junction does not agree with germline; a read error may underlie this. The J gene is TRBJ1-6, the V gene TRBV6-2 or TRBV6-3; D not resolved. Germline V lookup: CDR1 MNHEY, CDR2 SVGEGT. The CDR3 extends over 14 amino acids. The CDR3 loop is CAGSYSRNGSPLHF. DNA for the CDR3: TGTGCCGGCAGTTACTCAAGGAATGGATCACCCCTCCACTTT.

This chain uses TRBV4-3 with TRBJ2-5, with 10 positions matching TRBD2. CDR1 LGHNA and CDR2 YSLEER come from the germline V gene. The CDR3 has 16 residues. J lost 3 bases, V lost 1 base, and 5 bases had no gene match. The CDR3 sequence is CASSQVGLAGEETQYF. Written as DNA, the CDR3 is TGCGCCAGCAGCCAAGTTGGTCTAGCGGGGGAAGAGACCCAGTACTTC.

V usage is TRBV12-3 or TRBV12-4 and J usage is TRBJ2-1; tentative D call: TRBD2 (5 bases). This CDR3 is 15 amino acids long. V lost 4 bases to trimming and J lost 4 bases, with 14 bases between them. The CDR3 sequence: CASSYGSSRYNEQFF. CDR3 in DNA: TGTGCCAGCAGTTATGGGTCTAGCCGTTACAATGAGCAGTTCTTC.

The J gene is TRBJ2-3, the V gene TRBV5-1; no clear D gene. The CDR3 has 14 residues. V gave up 0 bases and J gave up 4 bases, with 9 bases separating them. The germline gives CDR1 SGHRS, CDR2 YFSETQ. The CDR3, as DNA: TGCGCCAGCAGCTTGGAGCCCTCCCCAGATACGCAGTATTTT. Protein sequence: CASSLEPSPDTQYF.

V and J are TRBV15 and TRBJ2-4; D not resolved. TRBJ2-7 explains the end of the DNA better; the J call may be wrong. Germline CDR1 and CDR2: LNHNV and YYDKDF (reference sequence). This CDR3 spans 12 amino acids. The CDR3 is CATSVTNYEQYF. The CDR3, as DNA: TGTGCCACCAGCGTAACTAACTACGAGCAGTACTTC.

V is TRBV18 and J is TRBJ2-5; TRBD2 aligns across 7 bases. J lost 5 bases, V lost 3 bases, and 9 bases had no gene match. From germline, CDR1 is KGHSH and CDR2 LQKENI. CDR3 size: 15 residues. The CDR3, as DNA: TGTGCCAGCTCACCGGGGACTACGAGGGGTGAGACCCAGTACTTC. Translated: CASSPGTTRGETQYF. The full variable domain, rest sourced from reference TRBV18 and TRBJ2-5, is NAGVMQNPRHLVRRRGQEARLRCSPMKGHSHVYWYRQLPEEGLKFMVYLQKENIIDESGMPKERFSAEFPKEGPSILRIQQVVRGDSAAYFCASSPGTTRGETQYFGPGTRLLVL.

This clonotype was picked up a small number of times. This chain joins TRBV25-1 and TRBJ2-5; TRBD1 is a possible D gene (7 bases). The CDR3 is 15 residues long. V was shortened by 8 bases and J by 1 base, with 17 bases between the two germline ends. Germline V CDR1 and CDR2: MGHDK, SYGVNS. The CDR3 loop is CASAPNRGGQETQYF. The CDR3 DNA sequence: TGTGCCAGCGCACCGAACAGGGGAGGCCAAGAGACCCAGTACTTC. The entire variable domain, with the rest obtained from reference TRBV25-1 and TRBJ2-5, is as follows: EADIYQTPRYLVIGTGKKITLECSQTMGHDKMYWYQQDPGMELHLIHYSYGVNSTEKGDLSSESTVSRIRTEHFPLTLESARPSHTSQYLCASAPNRGGQETQYFGPGTRLLVL.

A few counts support this clonotype. This chain uses TRBV29-1 with TRBJ2-1; TRBD1 matches 7 bases. CDR3 length: 15 amino acids. V dropped 1 base and J dropped 2; count of bases not matched to a gene: 5. CDR1 and CDR2 (germline): SQVTM, ANQGSEA. The CDR3 here is CSVEATGFPYNEQFF. The CDR3 bases are TGCAGCGTTGAAGCGACAGGGTTTCCCTACAATGAGCAGTTCTTC.

The chain recombines TRBV12-3 or TRBV12-4 with TRBJ2-7, with TRBD1 matching 8 bases. The CDR3 loop spans 14 amino acids. Trimming cost V 7 bases and J 6 bases; bases outside gene matches: 11. This CDR3 is CASTYHRGSGEQYF. DNA for the CDR3: TGTGCCAGCACCTACCACAGGGGGTCTGGCGAGCAGTACTTC.

V is TRBV29-1 and J is TRBJ2-1; 7 positions agree with TRBD2. This CDR3 contains 13 residues. The junction had 6 bases not matched to a gene; V was cut back by 1 base and J by 9 bases. CDR1 and CDR2 from the germline V gene are SQVTM and ANQGSEA. This CDR3 is CSVEGVGEGEQFF. The CDR3 region has the DNA TGCAGCGTTGAAGGGGTAGGGGAGGGTGAGCAGTTCTTC.

This clonotype came up a few times. The CDR3 DNA reads as TGCGCCAGCAGCTTGGAGCCCCTAGCGGGGGCCTACGAGCAGTACTTC. Its translation: CASSLEPLAGAYEQYF. V usage is TRBV5-1 and J usage is TRBJ2-7; 10 nucleotides line up with TRBD2. Trimming took 0 bases from V and 2 from J; bases not matched to a gene: 5. CDR3 length: 16 residues. In germline, CDR1 is SGHRS, CDR2 YFSETQ.

The table lists this clonotype with a few counts. The chain is built from TRBV29-1 and TRBJ2-7, with 10 bases aligning to TRBD2. This CDR3 is 15 amino acids long. Germline CDR1 SQVTM, CDR2 ANQGSEA. V lost 7 bases to trimming and J lost 0 bases; unmatched junction nucleotides: 9. CDR3 residues: CSARDSGGPSYEQYF. The CDR3 DNA is TGCAGCGCCCGGGATAGCGGGGGGCCCTCCTACGAGCAGTACTTC.